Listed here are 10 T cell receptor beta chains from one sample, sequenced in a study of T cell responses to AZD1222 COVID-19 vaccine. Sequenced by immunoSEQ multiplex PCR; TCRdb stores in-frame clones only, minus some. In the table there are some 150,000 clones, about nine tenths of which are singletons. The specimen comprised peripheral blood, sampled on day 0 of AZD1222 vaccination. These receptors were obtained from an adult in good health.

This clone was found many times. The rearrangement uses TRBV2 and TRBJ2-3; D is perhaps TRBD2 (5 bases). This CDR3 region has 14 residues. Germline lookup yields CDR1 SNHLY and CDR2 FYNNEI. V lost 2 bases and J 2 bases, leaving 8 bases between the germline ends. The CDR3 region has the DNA TGTGCCAGCAGTGAAAATCGGGACACAGATACGCAGTATTTT. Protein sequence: CASSENRDTDTQYF.

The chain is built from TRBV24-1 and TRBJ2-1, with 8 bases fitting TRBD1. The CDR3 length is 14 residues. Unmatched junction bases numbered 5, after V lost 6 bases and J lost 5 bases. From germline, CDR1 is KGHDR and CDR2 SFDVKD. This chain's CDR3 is CATSTPTGDNEQFF. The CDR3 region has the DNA TGTGCCACCAGTACCCCGACAGGGGACAATGAGCAGTTCTTC.

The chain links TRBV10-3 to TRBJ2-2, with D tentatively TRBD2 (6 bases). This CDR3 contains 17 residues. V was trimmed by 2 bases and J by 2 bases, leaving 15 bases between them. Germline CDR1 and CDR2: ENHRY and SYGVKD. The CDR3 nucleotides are TGTGCCATCAGTGAGCCTAAGGGAGGACCCAACACCGGGGAGCTGTTTTTT. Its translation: CAISEPKGGPNTGELFF.

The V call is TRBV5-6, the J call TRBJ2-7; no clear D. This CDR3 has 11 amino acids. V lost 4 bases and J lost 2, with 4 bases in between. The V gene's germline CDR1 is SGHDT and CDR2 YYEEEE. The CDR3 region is CASSAPYEQYF. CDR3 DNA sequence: TGTGCCAGCAGCGCCCCCTACGAGCAGTACTTC.

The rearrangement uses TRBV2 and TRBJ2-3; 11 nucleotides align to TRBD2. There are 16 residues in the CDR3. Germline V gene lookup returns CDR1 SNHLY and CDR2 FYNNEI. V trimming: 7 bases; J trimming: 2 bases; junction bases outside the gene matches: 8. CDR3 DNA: TGTGCCAGCACAACCCCGGGACTAGCGGACACAGATACGCAGTATTTT. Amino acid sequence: CASTTPGLADTDTQYF.

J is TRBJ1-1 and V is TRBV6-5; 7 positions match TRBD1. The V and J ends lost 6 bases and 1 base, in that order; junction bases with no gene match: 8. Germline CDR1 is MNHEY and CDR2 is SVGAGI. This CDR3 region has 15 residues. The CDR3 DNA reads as TGTGCCAGCAGGGCTGACAGGGCGGGGAACACTGAAGCTTTCTTT. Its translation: CASRADRAGNTEAFF.

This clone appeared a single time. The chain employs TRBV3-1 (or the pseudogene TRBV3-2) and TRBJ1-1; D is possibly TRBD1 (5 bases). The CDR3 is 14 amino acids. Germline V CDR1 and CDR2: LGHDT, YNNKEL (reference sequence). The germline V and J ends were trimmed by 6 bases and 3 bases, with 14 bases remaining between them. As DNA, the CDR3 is TGTGCCAGCAGGGACACCCGGATATACACTGAAGCTTTCTTT. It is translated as CASRDTRIYTEAFF.

CDR3 sequence (DNA): TGCGCCAGCAGCCAGCACCAGGGGGCGCAAGGTCAGCCCCAGCATTTT. It translates to CASSQHQGAQGQPQHF. The genes are TRBV4-1 and TRBJ1-5; TRBD1 agrees at 8 bases. The germline V gene encodes CDR1 MGHRA and CDR2 YSYEKL. The length of the CDR3 is 16 residues. Trimming at V came to 3 bases and at J to 6 bases, leaving 10 bases not matched to a gene.

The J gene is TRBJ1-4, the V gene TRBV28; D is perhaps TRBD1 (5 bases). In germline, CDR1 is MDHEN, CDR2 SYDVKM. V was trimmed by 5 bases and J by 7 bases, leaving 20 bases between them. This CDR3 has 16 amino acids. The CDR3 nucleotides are TGTGCCAGCAGTACGCCCCCGGGGCACCTTGGTGAAAAACTGTTTTTT. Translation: CASSTPPGHLGEKLFF. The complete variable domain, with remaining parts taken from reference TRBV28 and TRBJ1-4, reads DVKVTQSSRYLVKRTGEKVFLECVQDMDHENMFWYRQDPGLGLRLIYFSYDVKMKEKGDIPEGYSVSREKKERFSLILESASTNQTSMYLCASSTPPGHLGEKLFFGSGTQLSVL.

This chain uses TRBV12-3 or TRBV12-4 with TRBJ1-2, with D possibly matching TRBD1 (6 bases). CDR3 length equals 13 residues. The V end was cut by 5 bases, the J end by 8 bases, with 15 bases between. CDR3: CASSLGGAGGYTF. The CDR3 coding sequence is TGTGCCAGCAGTCTAGGGGGGGCCGGCGGCTACACCTTC.